This paragraph covers one T cell receptor (beta chain) sequence. The antigen is unknown. The germline CDR1 and CDR2 sequences are LNHDA and SQIVND (reference sequence). V shed 5 bases and J shed 0 bases, with 11 bases lying between them. The CDR3 runs 15 residues. The sample comes from a study of shared clonotypes between healthy human individuals. Broader study findings: Only blood was sampled, and tissue TCR repertoires likely differ from blood ones.

Some clones are missing from TCRdb's copy, which holds only in-frame ones; the method was immunoSEQ multiplex PCR. The sample lists roughly 850,000 clones, about 96% occurring once. As defined, naive CD8 cells were CD45RO-negative and positively selected for CCR7, with terminally differentiated effector memory CD45RA+ cells excluded. The rearrangement uses TRBV19 and TRBJ1-5; D possibly corresponds to TRBD1 (5 bases). The sequenced material came from naive CD8+ T cells sorted from blood. This clonotype was obtained from a man younger than 40 in good health. The CDR3 nucleotides are TGTGCCAGTAGTTTAACAGGATTTAGCAATCAGCCCCAGCATTTT. It is translated as CASSLTGFSNQPQHF.